A selection of T cell receptor beta chains follows, all from one sample in a study of identical twins. TCRdb ran MiXCR on the 5' RACE reads and lists one entry per CDR3 protein. The data hold roughly 1,500,000 distinct CDR3 sequences, with 32% observed a single time. The sequenced material came from cord blood. Receptors originate from a newborn girl in good health. Each CDR3 is given without its conserved first and last residue. A D gene is named only where the DNA matches it firmly.

J gene	CDR3 length	D gene	V gene	CDR3 protein
TRBJ1-1	12	-	TRBV13	ASSSTGGWTEAF
TRBJ1-2	8	-	TRBV12-3/TRBV12-4	ASSLRGYT
TRBJ1-2	13	-	TRBV29-1	SVATGTEANYGYT
TRBJ1-1	10	-	TRBV29-1	SVEGVGLEAF
TRBJ2-2	13	TRBD2	TRBV9	ASSPRLANTGELF
TRBJ1-2	14	-	TRBV7-9	ASSLGGGYFNYGYT
TRBJ2-7	11	TRBD2	TRBV7-2	ASSSTSVGEQY
TRBJ2-1	10	-	TRBV4-2	ASSQVIGEQF
TRBJ2-7	15	-	TRBV7-9	ASSPFMGVAPFYVQY
TRBJ2-7	13	-	TRBV14	ASSQVRGMNYEQY
TRBJ1-6	11	-	TRBV27	ASSQAGVSPLH
TRBJ1-1	13	-	TRBV5-4	ASSLGGALPQEAF
TRBJ1-2	11	-	TRBV2	ASREFLLYGYT
TRBJ1-4	13	TRBD1	TRBV9	ASSVANRGNEKLF
TRBJ1-1	11	-	TRBV5-1	ATSNQENTEAF
TRBJ1-5	12	TRBD1	TRBV7-9	ASSNPQGAKPQH
TRBJ2-1	9	-	TRBV20-1	SATRGSEQF
TRBJ1-1	11	-	TRBV5-1	ASSLEWGTEAF
TRBJ1-2	11	-	TRBV6-1	ASSDRVGYGYT
TRBJ1-4	14	-	TRBV7-6	ASSLAPARFNEKLF
TRBJ2-5	10	TRBD2	TRBV7-9	ASSYGLAEQY
TRBJ1-5	13	TRBD1	TRBV20-1	SAPQGIGSNQPQH
TRBJ1-1	14	-	TRBV20-1	SAKEGTGLGVTEAF
TRBJ2-7	8	-	TRBV24-1	ATSPYEQY
TRBJ2-1	14	TRBD1	TRBV4-1	ASSQGRDRIYNEQF
TRBJ2-7	12	TRBD1	TRBV27	ASSSSDRVDEQY
TRBJ2-3	13	TRBD2	TRBV12-3/TRBV12-4	ASSRGTRSTDTQY
TRBJ2-1	13	TRBD2	TRBV6-2/TRBV6-3	ASSGGSGAYNEQF
TRBJ2-1	12	-	TRBV9	ASSVGGSYNEQF
TRBJ2-3	13	-	TRBV10-3	AISESMGETDTQY
TRBJ1-2	9	-	TRBV20-1	SARASDGYT
TRBJ1-2	11	-	TRBV7-2	ASSMGTAYGYT
TRBJ2-7	11	-	TRBV5-1	ASRRDVPYEQY
TRBJ2-7	11	-	TRBV3-1	ASSQVWGYEQY
TRBJ1-2	11	-	TRBV9	ASTAGSNYGYT